Following are 29 T cell receptor beta chains from one sample sequenced in a study of breast tumors, draining lymph nodes, adjacent tissues. Samples came from axillary lymph nodes draining the breast cancer. One entry per CDR3 protein results from TCRdb running MiXCR on the multiplex PCR reads. The sample holds 270,000 or so distinct CDR3 sequences; over 25% are singletons and the top ten take 0.85% to 1.2%. The sample was axillary lymph node tissue. These receptors were taken from a female donor with breast cancer. Some clones in this sample may be carry-over from other donors' samples.

This chain connects TRBV5-1 to TRBJ2-6, with no clear D. The CDR3 has 14 amino acids. V lost 1 base and J lost 4, with 6 bases in between. CDR1 is SGHRS and CDR2 is YFSETQ in the germline V gene. CDR3 nucleotide sequence: TGCGCCAGCAGCTTGCAACAGGGGGCCAACGTCCTGACTTTC. Its protein product is CASSLQQGANVLTF.

This clonotype was found many times. This chain links TRBV20-1 with TRBJ2-1, with 13 nucleotides matching TRBD2. V lost 2 bases, J lost 4 bases, and 5 bases stayed unmatched. This CDR3 is built from 16 residues. CDR1 is DFQATT and CDR2 is SNEGSKA in the germline V gene (reference sequence). CDR3 protein: CSARPGLAGIYNEQFF. CDR3 sequence (DNA): TGCAGTGCTAGACCGGGACTAGCGGGAATATACAATGAGCAGTTCTTC.

This chain links TRBV12-3 or TRBV12-4 with TRBJ2-5, with D tentatively TRBD2 (5 bases). V lost 3 bases, J lost 2 bases, and 7 bases lay in between. The CDR3 is 13 amino acids. This CDR3 is CASSFGEQETQYF. Written as DNA, the CDR3 is TGTGCCAGCAGTTTCGGGGAACAAGAGACCCAGTACTTC.

The chain has TRBV19 and TRBJ2-5; TRBD1 aligns across 8 bases. The CDR3 has 13 residues. The ends lost 6 bases at V and 2 bases at J; junction bases unmatched: 2. In germline, CDR1 is LNHDA, CDR2 SQIVND (reference sequence). The CDR3 DNA follows: TGTGCCAGTAGGCGGGACAGGCAAGAGACCCAGTACTTC. Translating gives CASRRDRQETQYF.

The V and J genes are TRBV18 and TRBJ2-1, with TRBD2 matching over 8 bases. The V gene end was trimmed by 2 bases and the J gene end by 5 bases; junction bases not matched to a gene: 5. CDR3 length equals 15 residues. Germline CDR1 reads KGHSH; CDR2 reads LQKENI. The CDR3 sequence: CASSPVTSVNNEQFF. The CDR3 DNA follows: TGTGCCAGCTCACCAGTGACTAGCGTAAACAATGAGCAGTTCTTC.

In its sample, this clonotype was seen a few times. A much larger clone lies one base from this, so it may be a read error. V usage is TRBV7-8 and J usage is TRBJ2-7; TRBD1 might be the D (7 bases). CDR3 length: 15 residues. Germline values: CDR1 SGHVS, CDR2 FQNEAQ. The CDR3 protein is CASSPRGVPTYEQHF. DNA for the CDR3: TGTGCCAGCAGCCCCAGGGGGGTCCCAACCTACGAGCAGCACTTC.

This clonotype was seen at least ten times. The rearrangement joins TRBV5-1 to TRBJ2-6; possibly TRBD1 for D (7 bases). The CDR3 length is 16 residues. Germline lookup yields CDR1 SGHRS and CDR2 YFSETQ. V lost 7 bases to trimming and J lost 0 bases, with 14 bases between them. DNA for the CDR3: TGCGCCAGCGCCCCAGGGGGGCTCTCTGGGGCCAACGTCCTGACTTTC. Translated: CASAPGGLSGANVLTF.

Note on this clonotype: An end of the junction does not agree with germline; a read error may underlie this. This sequence joins TRBV6-2 or TRBV6-3 and TRBJ2-5; 9 nucleotides match TRBD1. This CDR3 spans 15 amino acids. Germline lookup yields CDR1 MNHEY and CDR2 SVGEGT. CDR3 sequence reads: CATSSGQGREETQYF. DNA for the CDR3: TGTGCCACCAGTTCGGGACAGGGAAGGGAAGAGACCCAGTACTTC.

This clonotype was seen a handful of times. This may come from a read error, since a much larger clone is one base off. CDR3 in amino acids: CSASRATGVTYEQYF. The CDR3 DNA sequence: TGCAGTGCTAGCAGGGCAACTGGTGTAACATACGAGCAGTACTTC. This chain links TRBV20-1 with TRBJ2-7, with D perhaps matching TRBD1 (5 bases). The CDR3 is 15 residues long. Trimming pared 3 bases from V and 4 bases from J, leaving 19 bases between. Germline CDR1 and CDR2: DFQATT and SNEGSKA (reference sequence).

CDR3 sequence (DNA): TGCAGTGCTAGAGCCACAGGGTGGGTTGGAAAACTGTTTTTT. This encodes CSARATGWVGKLFF. The V and J genes are TRBV20-1 and TRBJ1-4; possibly TRBD1 for D (6 bases). This CDR3 has 14 amino acids. V dropped 1 base and J dropped 10 bases, with 16 bases sitting between them. Germline-derived CDR1 and CDR2 are DFQATT and SNEGSKA (reference sequence).

Note on this clonotype: Possible read error: a much larger clone is one base away. The genes are TRBV14 and TRBJ2-2; 8 nucleotides line up with TRBD2. The CDR3 consists of 17 residues. Germline loops: CDR1 SGHDN, CDR2 FVKESK. CDR3 sequence: CASSLRGSGINTGGLFF. In DNA, the CDR3 is TGTGCCAGCAGCCTTCGGGGTAGCGGGATTAACACCGGGGGGCTGTTTTTT.

On this clonotype: A read error may explain this, as a much larger clone is one base away. The chain recombines TRBV12-3 or TRBV12-4 with TRBJ2-1; no definite D call. The CDR3 contains 12 residues. CDR3 amino acids: CACSPYYNEQFF. The CDR3 DNA reads TGTGCCTGCAGTCCTTACTACAATGAGCAGTTCTTC.

This clonotype occurred many times. The V call is TRBV4-3, the J call TRBJ2-7, with D tentatively TRBD2 (7 bases). Per the germline V gene, CDR1 is LGHNA and CDR2 is YSLEER. CDR3 size: 15 residues. Trimming shortened V by 3 bases and J by 6 bases, and 18 bases separated the two germline ends. The CDR3 nucleotides are TGCGCCAGCAGCCACAGGAGCGCGGGGGCGGCCGAGCAGTACTTC. Protein sequence: CASSHRSAGAAEQYF.

The chain links TRBV5-8 to TRBJ1-5; 8 bases line up with TRBD1. The V gene's germline CDR1 is SGHTS and CDR2 YDEGEE. Trimming cost V 9 bases and J 5 bases; bases outside gene matches: 7. The CDR3 extends over 13 amino acids. Here the CDR3 reads CANRGGKDQPQHF. CDR3 DNA sequence: TGTGCCAACAGGGGGGGGAAGGATCAGCCCCAGCATTTT.

This clonotype occurred many times. The gene calls are TRBV4-1 and TRBJ1-6; 8 bases are a match to TRBD1. With V trimmed by 4 bases and J by 7 bases, 6 bases remained unmatched. The CDR3 covers 15 residues. Germline values: CDR1 MGHRA, CDR2 YSYEKL. The CDR3 nucleotides read TGCGCCAGCAGCCTGACAGGGGACGCCAATTCACCCCTCCACTTT. Protein product: CASSLTGDANSPLHF.

This clonotype was seen ten or more times. This rearrangement joins TRBV20-1 to TRBJ2-1, with D maybe TRBD1 (6 bases). Per the germline V gene, CDR1 is DFQATT and CDR2 is SNEGSKA (reference sequence). CDR3 length: 11 amino acids. V gave up 3 bases and J gave up 9 bases, with 9 bases separating them. The CDR3 region is CSARDSLEQFF. CDR3 sequence (DNA): TGCAGTGCTAGGGACAGTCTTGAGCAGTTCTTC.

Ten or more counts support this clonotype. The rearrangement links TRBV20-1 to TRBJ2-3; 7 bases map to TRBD2. The germline CDR1 and CDR2 sequences are DFQATT and SNEGSKA (reference sequence). CDR3 length: 16 amino acids. Losses at the gene ends were 6 bases for V and 3 bases for J; bases not matched to a gene: 15. The chain's CDR3 is CSARPWTRPVTDTQYF. CDR3 coding DNA: TGCAGTGCCAGACCTTGGACTAGGCCCGTGACAGATACGCAGTATTTT.

A few counts support this clonotype. CDR3 nucleotides: TGTGCTAGTGGTTTAAGGGCGGGGAGGGCCGAGGGAGGTGAGCAGTTCTTC. This gives the protein CASGLRAGRAEGGEQFF. The J gene is TRBJ2-1, the V gene TRBV12-5; 7 nucleotides line up with TRBD2. The CDR3 totals 17 residues. The germline CDR1 and CDR2 sequences are LGHNT and FRNRAP. V shed 3 bases and J 9 bases; nucleotides not matched to a gene: 17. The whole variable domain, remainder taken from reference TRBV12-5 and TRBJ2-1, is DARVTQTPRHKVTEMGQEVTMRCQPILGHNTVFWYRQTMMQGLELLAYFRNRAPLDDSGMPKDRFSAEMPDATLATLKIQPSEPRDSAVYFCASGLRAGRAEGGEQFFGPGTRLTVL.

In this sample, this clonotype turned up many times. The chain combines TRBV6-5 with TRBJ2-7; no firm D call. Germline CDR1 reads MNHEY; CDR2 reads SVGAGI. The CDR3 is 15 amino acids. Trimming left V 7 bases short and J 7 bases short, with 23 bases between. The CDR3 DNA is TGTGCCAGCACACCTGCGGTATTTGGGTTAAGGGAGCAGTACTTC. Translation gives CASTPAVFGLREQYF.

At least ten counts were recorded for this clonotype. CDR3 nucleotides: TGTGCCAGTAGTATAGCGGTCAACGCAGATACGCAGTATTTT. The encoded protein is CASSIAVNADTQYF. The chain is built from TRBV19 and TRBJ2-3; D remains ambiguous. The germline V gene has CDR1 LNHDA and CDR2 SQIVND (reference sequence). The V end was cut by 1 base, the J end by 4 bases, with 9 bases between. The CDR3 totals 14 residues.

This clonotype has ten or more counts. The rearrangement joins TRBV7-2 to TRBJ2-7; tentative D call: TRBD1 (5 bases). The ends were cut back, 2 bases at V and 6 bases at J, with 11 bases in the middle. CDR1 and CDR2 (germline): SGHTA, FQGNSA. This CDR3 region has 13 residues. The CDR3 sequence is CASSLKPGFEQYF. In DNA, the CDR3 is TGTGCCAGCAGCTTAAAGCCAGGGTTCGAGCAGTACTTC.

This clonotype is a singleton in its sample. The rearrangement uses TRBV10-1 and TRBJ1-2; a weak D match, TRBD1 (6 bases). The germline V gene encodes CDR1 WNHNN and CDR2 SYGVQD (reference sequence). The CDR3 extends over 15 amino acids. With 6 bases removed from V and 4 bases from J, the gap between germline ends came to 18 bases. CDR3 sequence (DNA): TGCGCCAGCAGCGAGAAGCGGGGGGCTGGCTATGGCTACACCTTC. Translating it yields CASSEKRGAGYGYTF.

There are many counts of this clonotype. The rearrangement joins TRBV7-2 to TRBJ2-7; no definite D call. The CDR3 totals 11 residues. V was shortened by 3 bases and J by 0 bases, with 0 bases between the two germline ends. Germline loops: CDR1 SGHTA, CDR2 FQGNSA. CDR3 nucleotide sequence: TGTGCCAGCAGCTTCTCCTACGAGCAGTACTTC. Translating gives CASSFSYEQYF.

This clonotype has ten or more counts. The chain employs TRBV10-2 and TRBJ2-7; maybe TRBD1 (6 bases). V was shortened by 3 bases and J by 0 bases, with 9 bases between the two germline ends. The germline CDR1 and CDR2 sequences are WSHSY and SAAADI. The CDR3 has 14 residues. In nucleotides, the CDR3 is TGCGCCAGCAGTGACGGGACAAACTCCTACGAGCAGTACTTC. Translating it yields CASSDGTNSYEQYF.

This clonotype was observed many times. The V call is TRBV7-2, the J call TRBJ2-5; D call uncertain. Deletions cut 0 bases from V and 2 bases from J, with 10 bases between. In germline, CDR1 is SGHTA, CDR2 FQGNSA. The CDR3 has 15 amino acids. CDR3 sequence reads: CASSLARLQQETQYF. In DNA, the CDR3 is TGTGCCAGCAGCTTAGCGCGGCTACAACAAGAGACCCAGTACTTC.

This clonotype was found many times. The chain joins TRBV11-3 to TRBJ1-6, with D maybe TRBD1 (5 bases). Trimming left V 1 base short and J 12 bases short, with 13 bases between. The V gene's germline CDR1 is SGHNT and CDR2 YENEEA. This CDR3 comprises 14 residues. CDR3 residues: CASSLGGRRRPLHF. DNA for the CDR3: TGTGCCAGCAGCTTAGGGGGACGGAGAAGACCCCTCCACTTT.

The J gene is TRBJ2-2, the V gene TRBV7-3; perhaps TRBD2 as D (5 bases). Trimming cost V 7 bases and J 5 bases, with 17 bases left between them. The CDR3 runs to 15 residues. From germline, CDR1 is SGHTA and CDR2 FQGTGA. The CDR3 protein is CASTPSDSQTGELFF. Written as DNA, the CDR3 is TGTGCCAGCACCCCATCGGACTCGCAGACCGGGGAGCTGTTTTTT. The full variable domain, with the rest looked up from reference TRBV7-3 and TRBJ2-2, is GAGVSQTPSNKVTEKGKYVELRCDPISGHTALYWYRQSLGQGPEFLIYFQGTGAADDSGLPNDRFFAVRPEGSVSTLKIQRTERGDSAVYLCASTPSDSQTGELFFGEGSRLTVL.

Comments on this clonotype: One end of the junction varies from germline; a read error may be responsible. The chain combines TRBV11-2 with TRBJ2-3; D might be TRBD2 (6 bases). The CDR3 runs to 13 residues. CDR1 and CDR2 from the germline V gene are SGHAT and FQNNGV. The CDR3, as DNA: TGTGCCGGCAGGGAGGCTACGGGAGATACGCAGTATTTT. Translated, it gives CAGREATGDTQYF. The full variable domain, completed using reference TRBV11-2 and TRBJ2-3, is EAGVAQSPRYKIIEKRQSVAFWCNPISGHATLYWYQQILGQGPKLLIQFQNNGVVDDSQLPKDRFSAERLKGVDSTLKIQPAKLEDSAVYLCAGREATGDTQYFGPGTRLTVL.

On this clonotype itself: At one end the junction does not follow the germline gene, possibly because of a read error. The chain carries TRBV6-1 and TRBJ1-2, with a tentative D call TRBD1 (5 bases). Germline CDR1 and CDR2: MNHNS and SASEGT. This CDR3 region has 13 residues. CDR3 residues: CASSDLQVCGHTF. The CDR3 nucleotides are TGTGCCAGCAGTGATTTACAGGTTTGTGGCCACACCTTC.